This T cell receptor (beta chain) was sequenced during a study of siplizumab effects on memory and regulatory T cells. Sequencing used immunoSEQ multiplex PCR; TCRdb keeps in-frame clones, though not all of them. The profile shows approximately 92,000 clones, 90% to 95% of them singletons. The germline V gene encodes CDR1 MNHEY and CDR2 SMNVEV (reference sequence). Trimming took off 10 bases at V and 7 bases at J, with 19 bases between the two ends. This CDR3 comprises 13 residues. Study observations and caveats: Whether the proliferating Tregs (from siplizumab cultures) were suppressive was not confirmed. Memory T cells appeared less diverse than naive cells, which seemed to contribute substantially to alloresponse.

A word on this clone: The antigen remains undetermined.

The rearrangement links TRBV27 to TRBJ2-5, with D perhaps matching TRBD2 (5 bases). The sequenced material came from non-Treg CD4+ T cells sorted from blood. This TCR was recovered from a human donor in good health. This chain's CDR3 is CATLGVGEWTQYF. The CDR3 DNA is TGTGCCACCTTGGGAGTGGGAGAATGGACCCAGTACTTC.